This T cell receptor beta chain is from a study of T cell responses to AZD1222 COVID-19 vaccine. V dropped 2 bases and J dropped 4 bases, with 17 bases sitting between them. This CDR3 region has 16 residues. Germline-derived CDR1 and CDR2 are LNHDA and SQIVND (reference sequence). TCRdb's table, derived via immunoSEQ multiplex PCR, lists solely in-frame clones and lacks some. Here the sample spans 65,000 to 90,000 clones, 75% to 90% being singletons. This clone came up once. Antigen unknown. The study, taken as a whole, reports: None of the repertoires were sampled until the peak T cell response had passed. The number of AZD1222 recipients seropositive at baseline was only 6 or 7. Among the donors, most were white British and more were female, and clonal diversity was possibly underestimated.

The TCR originated in an adult who received the AZD1222 COVID-19 vaccine. The sample here was peripheral blood, taken 28 days after the second AZD1222 dose. The V call is TRBV19, the J call TRBJ1-1; D is possibly TRBD1 (5 bases). The CDR3 DNA follows: TGTGCCAGTAGTATATACCTCAGGGAACGGGTCACTGAAGCTTTCTTT. Protein sequence: CASSIYLRERVTEAFF.